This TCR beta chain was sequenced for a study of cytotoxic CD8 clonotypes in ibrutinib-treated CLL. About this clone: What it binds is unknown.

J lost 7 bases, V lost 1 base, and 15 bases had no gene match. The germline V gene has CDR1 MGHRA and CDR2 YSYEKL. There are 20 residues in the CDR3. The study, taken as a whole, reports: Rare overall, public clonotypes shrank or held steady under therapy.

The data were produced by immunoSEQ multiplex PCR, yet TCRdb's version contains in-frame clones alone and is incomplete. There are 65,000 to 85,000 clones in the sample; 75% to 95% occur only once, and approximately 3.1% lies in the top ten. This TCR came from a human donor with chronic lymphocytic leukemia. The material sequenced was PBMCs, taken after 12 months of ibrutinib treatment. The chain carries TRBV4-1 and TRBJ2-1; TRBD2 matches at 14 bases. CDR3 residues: CASSQALRLAGGRVRNEQFF. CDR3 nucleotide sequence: TGCGCCAGCAGCCAAGCCCTAAGACTAGCGGGAGGGAGGGTACGGAATGAGCAGTTCTTC.